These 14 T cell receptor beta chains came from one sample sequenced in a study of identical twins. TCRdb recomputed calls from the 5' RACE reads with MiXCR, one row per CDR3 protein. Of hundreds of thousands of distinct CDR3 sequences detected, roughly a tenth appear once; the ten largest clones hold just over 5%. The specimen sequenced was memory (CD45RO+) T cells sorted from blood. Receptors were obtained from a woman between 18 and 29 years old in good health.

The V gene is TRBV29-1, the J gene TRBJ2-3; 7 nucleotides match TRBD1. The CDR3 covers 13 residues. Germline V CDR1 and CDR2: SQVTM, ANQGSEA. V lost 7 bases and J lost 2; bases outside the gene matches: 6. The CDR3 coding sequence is TGCAGCGCTGCGGACAGGTACACAGATACGCAGTATTTT. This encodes CSAADRYTDTQYF.

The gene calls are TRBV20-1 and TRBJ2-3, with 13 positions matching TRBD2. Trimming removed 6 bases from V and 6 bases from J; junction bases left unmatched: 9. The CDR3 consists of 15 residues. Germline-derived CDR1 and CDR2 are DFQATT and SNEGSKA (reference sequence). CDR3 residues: CSASVRTSGSDTQYF. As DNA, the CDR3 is TGCAGTGCCTCAGTTAGGACTAGCGGGAGTGATACGCAGTATTTT.

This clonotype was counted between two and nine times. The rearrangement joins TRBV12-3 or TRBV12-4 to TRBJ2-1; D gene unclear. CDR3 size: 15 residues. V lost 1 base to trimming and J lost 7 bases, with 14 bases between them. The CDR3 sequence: CASSLETIRPNEQFF. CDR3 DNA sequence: TGTGCCAGCAGTTTAGAAACAATACGGCCAAATGAGCAGTTCTTC.

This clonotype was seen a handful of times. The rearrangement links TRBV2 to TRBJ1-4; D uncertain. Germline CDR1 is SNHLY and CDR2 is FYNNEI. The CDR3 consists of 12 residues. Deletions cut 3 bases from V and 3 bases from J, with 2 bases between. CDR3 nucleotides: TGTGCCAGCAGTGACTCTAATGAAAAACTGTTTTTT. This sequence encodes CASSDSNEKLFF. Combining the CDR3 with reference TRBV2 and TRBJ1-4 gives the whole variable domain EPEVTQTPSHQVTQMGQEVILRCVPISNHLYFYWYRQILGQKVEFLVSFYNNEISEKSEIFDDQFSVERPDGSNFTLKIRSTKLEDSAMYFCASSDSNEKLFFGSGTQLSVL.

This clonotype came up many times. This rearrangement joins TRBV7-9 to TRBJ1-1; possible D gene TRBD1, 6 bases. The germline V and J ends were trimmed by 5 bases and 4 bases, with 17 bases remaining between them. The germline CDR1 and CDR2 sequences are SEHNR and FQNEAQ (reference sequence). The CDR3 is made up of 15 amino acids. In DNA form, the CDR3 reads TGTGCCAGCAGCCGAGTAGGGGGATTTGGCACTGAAGCTTTCTTT. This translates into CASSRVGGFGTEAFF.

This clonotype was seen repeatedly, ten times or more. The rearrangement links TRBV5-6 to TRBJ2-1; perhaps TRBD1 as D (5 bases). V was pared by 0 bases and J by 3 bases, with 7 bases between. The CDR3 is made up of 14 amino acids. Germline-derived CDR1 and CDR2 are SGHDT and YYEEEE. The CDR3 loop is CASSLAGHYNEQFF. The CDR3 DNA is TGTGCCAGCAGCTTGGCCGGACACTACAATGAGCAGTTCTTC.

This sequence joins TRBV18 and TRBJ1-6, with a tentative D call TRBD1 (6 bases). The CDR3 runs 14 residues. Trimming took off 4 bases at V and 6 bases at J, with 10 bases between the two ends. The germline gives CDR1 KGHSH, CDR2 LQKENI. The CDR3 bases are TGTGCCAGCTCACAGGGGGTTGGTAATTCACCCCTCCACTTT. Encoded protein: CASSQGVGNSPLHF.

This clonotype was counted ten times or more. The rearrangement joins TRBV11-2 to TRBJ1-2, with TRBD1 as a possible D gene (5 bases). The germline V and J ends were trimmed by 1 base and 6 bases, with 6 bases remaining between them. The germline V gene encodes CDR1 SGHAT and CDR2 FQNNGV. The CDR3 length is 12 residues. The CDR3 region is CASSLGRDGYTF. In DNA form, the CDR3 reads TGTGCCAGCAGCTTAGGCAGGGATGGCTACACCTTC.

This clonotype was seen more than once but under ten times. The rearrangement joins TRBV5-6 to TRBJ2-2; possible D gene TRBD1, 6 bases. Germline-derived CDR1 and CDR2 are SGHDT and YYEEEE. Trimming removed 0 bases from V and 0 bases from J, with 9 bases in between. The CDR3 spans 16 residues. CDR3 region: CASSLVGAPNTGELFF. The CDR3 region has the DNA TGTGCCAGCAGCTTGGTGGGGGCTCCGAACACCGGGGAGCTGTTTTTT.

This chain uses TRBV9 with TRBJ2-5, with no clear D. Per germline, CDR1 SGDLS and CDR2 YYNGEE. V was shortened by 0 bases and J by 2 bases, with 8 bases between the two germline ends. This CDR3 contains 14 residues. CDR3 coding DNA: TGTGCCAGCAGCGTAGGACGGCCTCAAGAGACCCAGTACTTC. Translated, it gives CASSVGRPQETQYF. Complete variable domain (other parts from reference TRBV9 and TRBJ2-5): DSGVTQTPKHLITATGQRVTLRCSPRSGDLSVYWYQQSLDQGLQFLIQYYNGEERAKGNILERFSAQQFPDLHSELNLSSLELGDSALYFCASSVGRPQETQYFGPGTRLLVL.

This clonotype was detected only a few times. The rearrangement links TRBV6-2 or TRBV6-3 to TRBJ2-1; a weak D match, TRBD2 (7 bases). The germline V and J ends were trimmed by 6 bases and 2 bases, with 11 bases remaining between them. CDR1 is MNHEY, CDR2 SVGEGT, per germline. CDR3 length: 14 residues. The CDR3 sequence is CASRGGGPYNEQFF. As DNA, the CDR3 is TGTGCCAGCAGGGGCGGGGGCCCCTACAATGAGCAGTTCTTC.

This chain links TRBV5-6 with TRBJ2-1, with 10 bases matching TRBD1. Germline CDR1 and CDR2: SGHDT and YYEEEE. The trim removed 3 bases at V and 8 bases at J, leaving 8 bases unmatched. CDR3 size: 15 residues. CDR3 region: CASSYLTGGRDEQFF. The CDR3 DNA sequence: TGTGCCAGCAGCTACCTGACAGGGGGCCGGGATGAGCAGTTCTTC. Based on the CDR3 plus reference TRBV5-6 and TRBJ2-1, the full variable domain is DAGVTQSPTHLIKTRGQQVTLRCSPKSGHDTVSWYQQALGQGPQFIFQYYEEEERQRGNFPDRFSGHQFPNYSSELNVNALLLGDSALYLCASSYLTGGRDEQFFGPGTRLTVL.

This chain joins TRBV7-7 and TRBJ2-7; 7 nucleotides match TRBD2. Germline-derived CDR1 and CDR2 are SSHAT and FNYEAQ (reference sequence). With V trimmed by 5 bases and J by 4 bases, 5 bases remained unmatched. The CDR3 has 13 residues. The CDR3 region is CASSPVRGYEQYF. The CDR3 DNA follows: TGTGCCAGCAGCCCCGTGCGGGGGTACGAGCAGTACTTC. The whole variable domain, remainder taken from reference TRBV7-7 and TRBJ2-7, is GAGVSQSPRYKVTKRGQDVTLRCDPISSHATLYWYQQALGQGPEFLTYFNYEAQPDKSGLPSDRFSAERPEGSISTLTIQRTEQRDSAMYRCASSPVRGYEQYFGPGTRLTVT.

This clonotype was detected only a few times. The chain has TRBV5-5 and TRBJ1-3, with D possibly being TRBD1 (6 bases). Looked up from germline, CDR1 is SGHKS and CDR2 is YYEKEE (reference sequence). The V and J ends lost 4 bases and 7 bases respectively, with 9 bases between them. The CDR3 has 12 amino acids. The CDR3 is CASSKGGNTIYF. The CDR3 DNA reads TGTGCCAGCAGCAAGGGGGGGAACACCATATATTTT.